One sample yielded the 14 T cell receptor beta chains listed below, sequenced in a study of human T cells and chemical hapten exposure. As to time point: pre-sensitization, week 0. The sample's treatment: therapeutic diphenylcyclopropenone sensitization with weekly scalp DPC. TCRdb itself ran the RACE reads through MiXCR, one entry per CDR3 protein. The sample includes around 200,000 distinct CDR3 sequences, about 31% of them seen just once. The material sequenced was whole blood, taken in connection with sensitization to the hapten diphenylcyclopropenone (DPC). The source is a woman younger than 45 with alopecia areata. Some clones in this sample may be carry-over from other donors' samples.

V is TRBV18 and J is TRBJ1-5; D is undetermined. The CDR3 runs 15 residues. Germline assignment: CDR1 KGHSH and CDR2 LQKENI. Trimming took off 6 bases at V and 6 bases at J, with 18 bases between the two ends. The CDR3: CASSPMARGVQPQHF. The CDR3 nucleotides are TGTGCCAGCTCCCCTATGGCCCGGGGAGTTCAGCCCCAGCATTTT.

This clonotype showed up just a few times. This chain's CDR3 is CASRNDRGAFF. The CDR3 DNA follows: TGTGCCAGCAGGAACGACAGGGGAGCTTTCTTT. This chain uses TRBV6-6 with TRBJ1-1, with TRBD1 matching over 8 bases. Germline V gives CDR1 MNHNY, CDR2 SVGAGI (reference sequence). This CDR3 has 11 amino acids. The V segment lost 6 bases and the J segment 10 bases; nucleotides outside the gene matches: 4.

This chain uses TRBV18 with TRBJ2-3, with TRBD2 matching over 10 bases. Germline V lookup: CDR1 KGHSH, CDR2 LQKENI. Losses at the gene ends were 4 bases for V and 1 base for J; bases not matched to a gene: 8. This CDR3 has 17 amino acids. The CDR3 protein is CASSRASSGGRTDTQYF. In DNA form, the CDR3 reads TGTGCCAGCTCACGGGCCTCTAGCGGGGGACGCACAGATACGCAGTATTTT.

This clonotype occurred a few times. The chain recombines TRBV2 with TRBJ2-5, with 8 bases aligning to TRBD2. The CDR3 consists of 14 residues. V dropped 6 bases and J dropped 2; count of bases not matched to a gene: 5. Per germline, CDR1 SNHLY and CDR2 FYNNEI. The CDR3 here is CASRWSGGQETQYF. In nucleotides, the CDR3 is TGTGCCAGCAGATGGAGCGGGGGACAAGAGACCCAGTACTTC. Full variable domain (remainder filled in from reference TRBV2 and TRBJ2-5): EPEVTQTPSHQVTQMGQEVILRCVPISNHLYFYWYRQILGQKVEFLVSFYNNEISEKSEIFDDQFSVERPDGSNFTLKIRSTKLEDSAMYFCASRWSGGQETQYFGPGTRLLVL.

This clonotype was picked up a small number of times. J is TRBJ1-6 and V is TRBV20-1, with TRBD1 matching over 7 bases. The trim removed 0 bases at V and 7 bases at J, leaving 6 bases unmatched. This CDR3 has 15 residues. Germline lookup yields CDR1 DFQATT and CDR2 SNEGSKA (reference sequence). The CDR3 DNA sequence: TGCAGTGCTAGAGAACCCGGGACAGACAATTCACCCCTCCACTTT. This sequence encodes CSAREPGTDNSPLHF.

The chain has TRBV28 and TRBJ2-1; D remains ambiguous. The V end was cut by 3 bases, the J end by 8 bases, with 14 bases between. CDR1 is MDHEN, CDR2 SYDVKM, per germline. The CDR3 has 14 residues. The CDR3 here is CASSLSSTLDEQFF. CDR3 bases: TGTGCCAGCAGTTTGTCCAGCACCTTGGATGAGCAGTTCTTC.

The chain combines TRBV5-1 with TRBJ2-5, with D perhaps matching TRBD1 (5 bases). The length of the CDR3 is 14 residues. Per germline, CDR1 SGHRS and CDR2 YFSETQ. V was cut by 4 bases and J by 8 bases, with 18 bases left in between. CDR3 sequence (DNA): TGCGCCAGCAGCCCGGACAACTCCATTCAAACCCAGTACTTC. It yields the protein CASSPDNSIQTQYF. Drawing the rest from reference TRBV5-1 and TRBJ2-5, the complete variable domain is KAGVTQTPRYLIKTRGQQVTLSCSPISGHRSVSWYQQTPGQGLQFLFEYFSETQRNKGNFPGRFSGRQFSNSRSEMNVSTLELGDSALYLCASSPDNSIQTQYFGPGTRLLVL.

This clonotype was seen a handful of times. This sequence joins TRBV7-2 and TRBJ2-7, with 7 bases aligning to TRBD2. V gave up 0 bases and J gave up 0 bases; unmatched junction bases: 2. The CDR3 contains 15 residues. Germline lookup yields CDR1 SGHTA and CDR2 FQGNSA. The CDR3 DNA follows: TGTGCCAGCAGCTTAGCGGGAGGGAGCTCCTACGAGCAGTACTTC. It specifies CASSLAGGSSYEQYF.

V and J are TRBV12-5 and TRBJ2-5, with 11 positions matching TRBD2. Germline V gene sequence: CDR1 LGHNT, CDR2 FRNRAP. This CDR3 is 17 amino acids long. After removal of 6 bases from V and 2 bases from J, the junction contained 11 bases not matched to a gene. The CDR3 loop reads CASGLGVTSGVQETQYF. The CDR3 bases are TGTGCTAGTGGCCTAGGGGTGACTAGCGGGGTTCAAGAGACCCAGTACTTC.

This clonotype has only one observation. The chain combines TRBV28 with TRBJ2-4; D is unclear. CDR1 is MDHEN, CDR2 SYDVKM, per germline. V lost 4 bases and J 6 bases, leaving 19 bases between the germline ends. CDR3 length equals 16 residues. The CDR3 coding sequence is TGTGCCAGCAGTTCCTCTCCCGGATTGCCCGGAAACATTCAGTACTTC. Translated, it gives CASSSSPGLPGNIQYF.

The rearrangement uses TRBV2 and TRBJ1-2; no clear D gene. The ends were cut back, 10 bases at V and 0 bases at J, with 15 bases in the middle. The CDR3 contains 14 residues. Germline assignment: CDR1 SNHLY and CDR2 FYNNEI. In DNA, the CDR3 is TGTGCCACCCACAGCCTGGGAGCTAACTATGGCTACACCTTC. Translation: CATHSLGANYGYTF.

The gene calls are TRBV27 and TRBJ2-3; TRBD2 agrees at 7 bases. The CDR3 has 14 residues. Germline V gene sequence: CDR1 MNHEY, CDR2 SMNVEV (reference sequence). The trim removed 5 bases at V and 2 bases at J, leaving 4 bases unmatched. The CDR3 bases are TGTGCCAGCAGTCCGCGGGACTACACAGATACGCAGTATTTT. Translation gives CASSPRDYTDTQYF.

The rearrangement joins TRBV3-1 to TRBJ2-1, with 8 bases identical to TRBD1. Germline loops: CDR1 LGHDT, CDR2 YNNKEL (reference sequence). The ends lost 2 bases at V and 5 bases at J; junction bases unmatched: 5. The CDR3 has 15 residues. The CDR3 region is CASSQRTGYDNEQFF. The CDR3 nucleotides are TGTGCCAGCAGCCAAAGGACAGGGTACGACAATGAGCAGTTCTTC.

This chain links TRBV7-2 with TRBJ2-7; tentative D call: TRBD2 (6 bases). There are 15 residues in the CDR3. Germline V CDR1 and CDR2: SGHTA, FQGNSA. The V end lost 1 base, the J end lost 2 bases, and 12 bases lay between the germline ends. The CDR3 DNA follows: TGTGCCAGCAGCTTAGTCTTCCGACTAGCCTACGAGCAGTACTTC. Amino acids: CASSLVFRLAYEQYF. Combining the CDR3 with reference TRBV7-2 and TRBJ2-7 gives the whole variable domain GAGVSQSPSNKVTEKGKDVELRCDPISGHTALYWYRQSLGQGLEFLIYFQGNSAPDKSGLPSDRFSAERTGGSVSTLTIQRTQQEDSAVYLCASSLVFRLAYEQYFGPGTRLTVT.